This note documents a single T cell receptor beta chain sequence. As originally analysed: Estimates of nucleated cell counts were drawn from the amplification of reference gene primers. Clones were read by immunoSEQ multiplex PCR, and TCRdb kept only the in-frame ones, dropping some. V and J calls plus clone size are reproduced from that table; the DNA served to infer D and trimming. Of 50,000 to 70,000 clones detected, 76% appear once; the ten largest clones hold around 20%. The data originate from a study of blood T cell repertoires in COVID-19. Study-wide context: Acute-phase and convalescent COVID-19 samples originated in the United States, Italy and Spain.

The origin of this receptor is a man aged 45-60 years with active or convalescent COVID-19. Sequences were obtained from peripheral blood.

The CDR3, as DNA: TGTGCCAGCAGCTTATCCGGGACAGGCGAAGCTTTCTTT. This gives the protein CASSLSGTGEAFF. The rearrangement joins TRBV11-2 to TRBJ1-1; 8 nucleotides agree with TRBD1. With V trimmed by 2 bases and J by 8 bases, 4 bases remained unmatched. The germline CDR1 and CDR2 sequences are SGHAT and FQNNGV. The CDR3 is 13 amino acids.